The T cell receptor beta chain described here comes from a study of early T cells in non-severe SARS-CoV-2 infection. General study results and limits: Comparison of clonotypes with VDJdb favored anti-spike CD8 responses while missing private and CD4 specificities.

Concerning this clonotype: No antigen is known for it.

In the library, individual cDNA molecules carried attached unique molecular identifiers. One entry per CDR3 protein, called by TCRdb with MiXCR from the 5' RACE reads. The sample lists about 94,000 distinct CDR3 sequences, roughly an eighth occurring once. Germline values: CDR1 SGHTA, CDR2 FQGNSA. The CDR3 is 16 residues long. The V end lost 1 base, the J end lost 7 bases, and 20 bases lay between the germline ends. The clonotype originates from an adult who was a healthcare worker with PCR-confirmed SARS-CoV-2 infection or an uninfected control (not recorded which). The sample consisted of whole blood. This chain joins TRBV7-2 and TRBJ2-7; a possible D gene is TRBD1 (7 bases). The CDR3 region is CASSLERRDSGPEQYF. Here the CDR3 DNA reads TGTGCCAGCAGCTTAGAAAGGAGGGACAGCGGCCCGGAGCAGTACTTC.